This T cell receptor beta chain comes out of a study of shared clonotypes between healthy human individuals. Donors were healthy HIV-negative adults without recent acute infections or vaccinations. CDR1 is LGHNA, CDR2 YNFKEQ, per germline. Trimming pared 0 bases from V and 4 bases from J, leaving 9 bases between. The CDR3 has 15 residues. The data were produced by immunoSEQ multiplex PCR, yet TCRdb's version contains in-frame clones alone and is incomplete. The sample lists 900,000 to 1,200,000 clones; approximately 78% were seen once. This clone has just a few counts. Input material: memory CD4+ T cells from PBMCs. As for subset: CD45RA-negative fraction. The gene calls are TRBV4-2 and TRBJ1-4; D unclear. The TCR was taken from a man aged 18 to 30 in good health. Some clones in this sample may be carry-over from other donors' samples. CDR3 amino acids: CASSQDLQLNEKLFF. The DNA of the CDR3 is TGTGCCAGCAGCCAAGATTTGCAGCTTAATGAAAAACTGTTTTTT.